These 24 T cell receptor beta chains were all obtained from the same sample, sequenced in a study of blood T cell repertoires in COVID-19. This table comes from immunoSEQ multiplex PCR, and its TCRdb copy is limited to in-frame clones, with some not included. The sample yields around 60,000 clones, around 89% seen once. Specimen: peripheral blood. Receptors originate from a human donor in a cohort sampled during active COVID-19.

In its sample, this clone was seen once. The rearrangement joins TRBV6-5 to TRBJ1-2, with D maybe TRBD1 (5 bases). Trimming left V 6 bases short and J 2 bases short, with 16 bases between. Germline values: CDR1 MNHEY, CDR2 SVGAGI. This CDR3 spans 15 amino acids. The CDR3 spells CASSTGRLGNYGYTF. The DNA for the CDR3 is TGTGCCAGCAGCACAGGTCGACTCGGAAACTATGGCTACACCTTC.

This chain uses TRBV5-6 with TRBJ2-3, with 8 bases fitting TRBD2. The germline gives CDR1 SGHDT, CDR2 YYEEEE. The CDR3 spans 16 residues. Trimming at V came to 4 bases and at J to 2 bases, leaving 9 bases not matched to a gene. CDR3 residues: CASSPGSGTHTDTQYF. The CDR3 nucleotides are TGTGCCAGCAGCCCCGGTAGCGGGACCCACACAGATACGCAGTATTTT.

The V gene is TRBV6-6, the J gene TRBJ2-7, with 13 bases aligning to TRBD2. The CDR3 sequence is 15 residues long. Germline V gives CDR1 MNHNY, CDR2 SVGAGI (reference sequence). V lost 6 bases and J lost 1; bases outside the gene matches: 3. The CDR3 is CASSQGLAGSYEQYF. DNA of the CDR3: TGTGCCAGCAGCCAGGGACTAGCGGGATCCTACGAGCAGTACTTC.

The chain is built from TRBV7-2 and TRBJ2-3; the match to TRBD2 covers 11 bases. Germline V lookup: CDR1 SGHTA, CDR2 FQGNSA. J lost 5 bases, V lost 2 bases, and 6 bases had no gene match. The CDR3 is 16 amino acids. The CDR3 region is CASSLLLAGEGDTQYF. The CDR3 region has the DNA TGTGCCAGCAGCTTACTACTAGCGGGAGAGGGAGATACGCAGTATTTT.

The genes are TRBV21-1 and TRBJ1-2. TRBV21-1 is termed a pseudogene. CDR3 length equals 17 residues. CDR3 sequence (DNA): TGTGCCAGCAGCAAAACCCGCACGGTGCGAGGGCCGGGCGGCTACACCTTC. Residues: CASSKTRTVRGPGGYTF.

The rearrangement uses TRBV19 and TRBJ2-7; unclear D gene. The V end was cut by 1 base, the J end by 3 bases, with 10 bases between. The germline CDR1 and CDR2 sequences are LNHDA and SQIVND (reference sequence). The CDR3 is 14 residues long. The CDR3 nucleotides are TGTGCCAGTAGTATAGGAGGTTTTATCTACGAGCAGTACTTC. Amino acids: CASSIGGFIYEQYF.

This sequence joins TRBV6-5 and TRBJ2-7; 10 positions match TRBD2. The CDR3 extends over 16 amino acids. Trimming at V came to 0 bases and at J to 5 bases, leaving 7 bases not matched to a gene. The V gene's germline CDR1 is MNHEY and CDR2 SVGAGI. The CDR3 nucleotides are TGTGCCAGCAGTTACTCTCAGCGGGGGGGCCGCAACGAGCAGTACTTC. It codes for CASSYSQRGGRNEQYF.

This clone was counted once. The chain joins TRBV24-1 to TRBJ2-7; TRBD2 might be the D (5 bases). The CDR3 is 14 amino acids. Looked up from germline, CDR1 is KGHDR and CDR2 is SFDVKD. V was pared by 7 bases and J by 5 bases, with 17 bases between. The CDR3 sequence: CATSSARGTNEQYF. The CDR3 DNA follows: TGTGCCACCAGCTCCGCCCGGGGAACGAACGAGCAGTACTTC.

The chain uses TRBV15 and TRBJ1-4, with D possibly matching TRBD1 (6 bases). CDR3 length: 17 residues. Germline-derived CDR1 and CDR2 are LNHNV and YYDKDF (reference sequence). The V end was cut by 3 bases, the J end by 8 bases, with 22 bases between. CDR3 sequence (DNA): TGTGCCACCAGCAGCGGATATGGGGGGGCAGTCGACGAAAAACTGTTTTTT. Translated, it gives CATSSGYGGAVDEKLFF.

This sequence joins TRBV19 and TRBJ1-1, with a tentative D call TRBD1 (5 bases). The CDR3 has 11 residues. CDR1 and CDR2 (germline): LNHDA, SQIVND (reference sequence). Trimming stripped 4 bases from V and 9 bases from J, with 9 bases between. The CDR3 DNA is TGTGCCAGTAGTAACAGGCTCCAAGCTTTCTTT. Encoded protein: CASSNRLQAFF. The full variable domain, with the rest looked up from reference TRBV19 and TRBJ1-1, is DGGITQSPKYLFRKEGQNVTLSCEQNLNHDAMYWYRQDPGQGLRLIYYSQIVNDFQKGDIAEGYSVSREKKESFPLTVTSAQKNPTAFYLCASSNRLQAFFGQGTRLTVV.

A single count supports this clone. V and J are TRBV7-3 and TRBJ2-2; D not resolved. Trimming took off 7 bases at V and 0 bases at J, with 12 bases between the two ends. This CDR3 region has 15 residues. Germline CDR1 and CDR2: SGHTA and FQGTGA. CDR3 bases: TGTGCCAGCAACGGTCCGGTTCCGAACACCGGGGAGCTGTTTTTT. This codes for CASNGPVPNTGELFF.

The rearrangement links TRBV19 to TRBJ1-4; the match to TRBD1 covers 7 bases. The germline V gene has CDR1 LNHDA and CDR2 SQIVND (reference sequence). CDR3 length: 14 residues. J was trimmed by 7 bases and V by 6 bases; bases with no gene match: 8. The CDR3 is CASSVTGWGEKLFF. CDR3 nucleotides: TGTGCCAGTAGCGTGACAGGGTGGGGTGAAAAACTGTTTTTT.

J is TRBJ2-3 and V is TRBV9; no firm D call. The length of the CDR3 is 13 residues. Germline loops: CDR1 SGDLS, CDR2 YYNGEE. With 4 bases removed from V and 0 bases from J, the gap between germline ends came to 6 bases. Here the CDR3 reads CASSTWSTDTQYF. The CDR3 nucleotides read TGTGCCAGCAGCACTTGGAGCACAGATACGCAGTATTTT.

The chain recombines TRBV6-5 with TRBJ2-7, with D hard to call. Germline V gene data show CDR1 as MNHEY and CDR2 as SVGAGI. The CDR3 extends over 13 amino acids. Trimming shortened V by 0 bases and J by 1 base, and 4 bases separated the two germline ends. CDR3 sequence reads: CASSYSRSYEQYF. DNA of the CDR3: TGTGCCAGCAGTTACTCGCGGTCCTACGAGCAGTACTTC.

The rearrangement uses TRBV6-2 or TRBV6-3 and TRBJ2-1; perhaps TRBD2 as D (5 bases). V gave up 6 bases and J gave up 8 bases, with 17 bases separating them. The germline CDR1 and CDR2 sequences are MNHEY and SVGEGT. The CDR3 length is 14 residues. DNA for the CDR3: TGTGCCAGCAGCCTAGCCCTCAAGGTCTATGAGCAGTTCTTC. Its translation is CASSLALKVYEQFF.

The chain joins TRBV2 to TRBJ1-2, with no clear D. Germline V gene sequence: CDR1 SNHLY, CDR2 FYNNEI. V was shortened by 5 bases and J by 1 base, with 5 bases between the two germline ends. The CDR3 covers 12 residues. As DNA, the CDR3 is TGTGCCAGCAGTCAGTTTAACTATGGCTACACCTTC. Its translation: CASSQFNYGYTF.

This chain links TRBV7-9 with TRBJ1-3; TRBD1 agrees at 7 bases. CDR1 is SEHNR and CDR2 is FQNEAQ in the germline V gene (reference sequence). Germline trimming cut 5 bases from V and 2 bases from J; bases unmatched to any gene: 18. This CDR3 is built from 19 residues. The CDR3 loop is CASSAYFRQGTITGNTIYF. The CDR3 DNA sequence: TGTGCCAGCAGCGCCTACTTTAGACAGGGCACGATAACTGGAAACACCATATATTTT.

V is TRBV4-1 and J is TRBJ2-7; D perhaps matches TRBD1 (5 bases). CDR1 is MGHRA and CDR2 is YSYEKL in the germline V gene. There are 15 residues in the CDR3. V shed 1 base and J shed 0 bases, with 10 bases lying between them. Here the CDR3 DNA reads TGCGCCAGCAGCCAAGCCCCAGGGAACTCCTACGAGCAGTACTTC. Translating gives CASSQAPGNSYEQYF.

V and J are TRBV30 and TRBJ2-7; 8 bases align to TRBD1. J gave up 2 bases and V 3 bases, and 12 bases lay outside the gene matches. CDR3 length equals 16 residues. CDR1 is GTSNPN, CDR2 SVGIG, per germline (reference sequence). CDR3 loop: CAWSSIRTGPTYEQYF. CDR3 DNA: TGTGCCTGGAGCTCTATTAGGACAGGGCCGACCTACGAGCAGTACTTC. Supplemented by reference TRBV30 and TRBJ2-7, the full variable domain reads SQTIHQWPATLVQPVGSPLSLECTVEGTSNPNLYWYRQAAGRGLQLLFYSVGIGQISSEVPQNLSASRPQDRQFILSSKKLLLSDSGFYLCAWSSIRTGPTYEQYFGPGTRLTVT.

The genes are TRBV7-8 and TRBJ2-1; D is possibly TRBD1 (6 bases). CDR1 is SGHVS, CDR2 FQNEAQ, per germline. This CDR3 is 17 amino acids long. Between the trimmed V and J ends, which lost 4 bases and 8 bases, there was a span of 24 bases. CDR3 region: CASSWGRGNRLTDEQFF. CDR3 DNA: TGTGCCAGCAGCTGGGGAAGGGGGAATCGGTTGACCGATGAGCAGTTCTTC.

The V gene is TRBV19, the J gene TRBJ2-5; D unclear. Trimming removed 5 bases at V and 1 base at J, with 11 bases between. Germline CDR1 and CDR2: LNHDA and SQIVND (reference sequence). This CDR3 has 14 residues. Written as DNA, the CDR3 is TGTGCCAGTAGTCTACCCCGGTCCCAAGAGACCCAGTACTTC. Translating gives CASSLPRSQETQYF.

The genes are TRBV4-1 and TRBJ1-5, with D unresolved. The V and J ends lost 4 bases and 4 bases respectively, with 17 bases between them. Germline CDR1 and CDR2: MGHRA and YSYEKL. The CDR3 spans 16 residues. CDR3 sequence (DNA): TGCGCCAGCAGCCTCGTTAGCGACACGAAAAATCAGCCCCAGCATTTT. Translation: CASSLVSDTKNQPQHF.

The chain joins TRBV2 to TRBJ1-6; D ambiguous. Germline V lookup: CDR1 SNHLY, CDR2 FYNNEI. The V gene lost 7 bases and the J gene lost 10 bases, with 11 bases spanning the gap. The CDR3 totals 12 residues. The CDR3 sequence is CASTGNSSPLHF. The DNA of the CDR3 is TGTGCCAGCACGGGAAACAGCTCACCCCTCCACTTT.

The rearrangement joins TRBV4-3 to TRBJ2-7, with 10 bases lining up with TRBD1. CDR3 size: 16 residues. Germline lookup yields CDR1 LGHNA and CDR2 YSLEER. With 4 bases clipped from V and 4 bases from J, the junction kept 10 bases outside the gene matches. The CDR3 sequence: CASSLGPGQGVYEQYF. The CDR3 DNA follows: TGCGCCAGCAGCCTAGGCCCCGGACAGGGGGTTTACGAGCAGTACTTC.